This passage covers 18 T cell receptor beta chains from one sample sequenced in a study of blood T cell repertoires in COVID-19. TCRdb's table, derived via immunoSEQ multiplex PCR, lists solely in-frame clones and lacks some. Of 200,000 to 300,000 clones detected, more than 75% appear once; the ten largest clones hold about 1%. Sequencing input: peripheral blood. These receptors came from a woman aged 40 to 50 who had recovered from COVID-19.

The chain joins TRBV7-9 to TRBJ1-1, with a tentative D call TRBD1 (5 bases). Germline V gene lookup returns CDR1 SEHNR and CDR2 FQNEAQ (reference sequence). V lost 3 bases and J lost 5, with 13 bases in between. The CDR3 totals 14 residues. CDR3 amino acids: CASSLASAGTEAFF. The CDR3 DNA reads TGTGCCAGCAGCTTGGCCTCAGCAGGGACTGAAGCTTTCTTT.

V is TRBV24-1 and J is TRBJ2-7, with D tentatively TRBD1 (7 bases). The germline V and J ends were trimmed by 3 bases and 5 bases, with 10 bases remaining between them. The germline CDR1 and CDR2 sequences are KGHDR and SFDVKD. The CDR3 spans 13 residues. The CDR3 is CATSDPGGNEQYF. CDR3 sequence (DNA): TGTGCCACCAGTGATCCAGGGGGGAACGAGCAGTACTTC.

The chain links TRBV6-5 to TRBJ1-5, with D perhaps TRBD1 (5 bases). CDR1 is MNHEY, CDR2 SVGAGI, per germline. V was pared by 10 bases and J by 1 base, with 17 bases between. The CDR3 totals 15 residues. The CDR3 here is CATGGEAGSNQPQHF. The CDR3 nucleotides read TGTGCCACCGGGGGGGAGGCGGGGAGCAATCAGCCCCAGCATTTT.

This chain connects TRBV24-1 to TRBJ2-5; D is perhaps TRBD2 (7 bases). V lost 4 bases and J lost 7, with 18 bases in between. The germline CDR1 and CDR2 sequences are KGHDR and SFDVKD. This CDR3 contains 15 residues. The CDR3, as DNA: TGTGCCACCAGTGACCCGGTGGGGGGGCGTGGGACCCAGTACTTC. Amino acids: CATSDPVGGRGTQYF.

V usage is TRBV2 and J usage is TRBJ1-5; 8 positions match TRBD1. J lost 6 bases, V lost 6 bases, and 4 bases had no gene match. CDR1 SNHLY and CDR2 FYNNEI come from the germline V gene. There are 13 residues in the CDR3. The CDR3 nucleotides are TGTGCCAGCAGGGCAGGGGGCGGTCAGCCCCAGCATTTT. Translating it yields CASRAGGGQPQHF.

The rearrangement links TRBV6-2 or TRBV6-3 to TRBJ2-1; 8 bases map to TRBD2. This CDR3 is built from 17 residues. V shed 2 bases and J 0 bases; nucleotides not matched to a gene: 6. CDR1 MNHEY and CDR2 SVGEGT come from the germline V gene. The CDR3: CASSYRGGPSSYNEQFF. The CDR3, as DNA: TGTGCCAGCAGTTACCGGGGGGGACCGAGCTCCTACAATGAGCAGTTCTTC.

The chain combines TRBV9 with TRBJ2-5; 11 nucleotides match TRBD2. The CDR3 runs to 18 residues. The germline V gene has CDR1 SGDLS and CDR2 YYNGEE. With V trimmed by 0 bases and J by 9 bases, 16 bases remained unmatched. Here the CDR3 reads CASSVGFWGLAVEAAQYF. As DNA, the CDR3 is TGTGCCAGCAGCGTAGGGTTCTGGGGACTAGCGGTGGAGGCCGCCCAGTACTTC. The full variable domain, its missing parts supplied by reference TRBV9 and TRBJ2-5, is DSGVTQTPKHLITATGQRVTLRCSPRSGDLSVYWYQQSLDQGLQFLIQYYNGEERAKGNILERFSAQQFPDLHSELNLSSLELGDSALYFCASSVGFWGLAVEAAQYFGPGTRLLVL.

This chain joins TRBV19 and TRBJ2-5; 8 bases map to TRBD1. With 1 base clipped from V and 2 bases from J, the junction kept 6 bases outside the gene matches. CDR3 size: 16 residues. Germline V gene lookup returns CDR1 LNHDA and CDR2 SQIVND (reference sequence). CDR3 amino acids: CASSIGGTGRQETQYF. The CDR3 nucleotides are TGTGCCAGTAGTATAGGAGGGACAGGTAGACAAGAGACCCAGTACTTC.

J is TRBJ1-1 and V is TRBV6-1; 7 bases are shared with TRBD1. With 2 bases clipped from V and 0 bases from J, the junction kept 12 bases outside the gene matches. This CDR3 is built from 18 residues. CDR1 and CDR2 from the germline V gene are MNHNS and SASEGT. Here the CDR3 reads CASSESRGKYGVNTEAFF. The CDR3 DNA sequence: TGTGCCAGCAGTGAATCCAGGGGGAAATACGGGGTGAACACTGAAGCTTTCTTT.

This clone has more than one count but fewer than ten. CDR3 amino acids: CATSEGQTYQPQHF. The CDR3 DNA follows: TGTGCCACCAGTGAGGGACAGACCTATCAGCCCCAGCATTTT. This chain uses TRBV24-1 with TRBJ1-5; 7 bases agree with TRBD1. Losses at the gene ends were 4 bases for V and 5 bases for J; bases not matched to a gene: 4. This CDR3 is 14 amino acids long. Germline CDR1 KGHDR, CDR2 SFDVKD.

The chain uses TRBV18 and TRBJ2-7; 8 positions agree with TRBD1. Germline V gene sequence: CDR1 KGHSH, CDR2 LQKENI. The V segment lost 2 bases and the J segment 3 bases; nucleotides outside the gene matches: 3. The CDR3 spans 14 residues. CDR3 sequence (DNA): TGTGCCAGCTCACCAGTCACAGGGGGCTACGAGCAGTACTTC. This sequence encodes CASSPVTGGYEQYF.

This clone was recorded once. V usage is TRBV11-2 and J usage is TRBJ1-1, with 8 bases matching TRBD1. Losses at the gene ends were 2 bases for V and 5 bases for J; bases not matched to a gene: 7. CDR3 length: 15 amino acids. The germline CDR1 and CDR2 sequences are SGHAT and FQNNGV. The DNA for the CDR3 is TGTGCCAGCAGCTTACGGACAGGGTGGGTGACTGAAGCTTTCTTT. This sequence encodes CASSLRTGWVTEAFF.

The genes are TRBV11-2 and TRBJ2-1, with 14 nucleotides matching TRBD2. J gave up 6 bases and V 5 bases, and 15 bases lay outside the gene matches. Germline values: CDR1 SGHAT, CDR2 FQNNGV. The CDR3 sequence is 19 residues long. The CDR3 reads CASSPRPPGTSGRSNEQFF. Written as DNA, the CDR3 is TGTGCCAGCAGCCCACGACCCCCCGGGACTAGCGGGAGATCCAATGAGCAGTTCTTC.

The V and J genes are TRBV7-2 and TRBJ2-3; weak D call: TRBD1 (6 bases). Trimming took off 0 bases at V and 5 bases at J, with 15 bases between the two ends. The CDR3 is 16 amino acids. CDR1 is SGHTA and CDR2 is FQGNSA in the germline V gene. The CDR3 DNA reads TGTGCCAGCAGCTTAGCGCTGGCAGGGGTCCGAGATACGCAGTATTTT. Translating it yields CASSLALAGVRDTQYF.

V and J are TRBV24-1 and TRBJ1-5, with D perhaps TRBD1 (6 bases). Germline-derived CDR1 and CDR2 are KGHDR and SFDVKD. The CDR3 consists of 14 residues. V was clipped by 7 bases and J by 3 bases, with 12 bases between them. CDR3 coding DNA: TGTGCCACCAGCGGGGACACTGCCAATCAGCCCCAGCATTTT. Translated, it gives CATSGDTANQPQHF.

The chain carries TRBV6-5 and TRBJ2-1, with D possibly being TRBD1 (6 bases). With 8 bases removed from V and 0 bases from J, the gap between germline ends came to 11 bases. The germline V gene has CDR1 MNHEY and CDR2 SVGAGI. This CDR3 region has 14 residues. The CDR3 reads CASDRSSSYNEQFF. The CDR3 DNA sequence: TGTGCCAGCGACAGGTCTAGCTCCTACAATGAGCAGTTCTTC.

The chain recombines TRBV19 with TRBJ2-7, with 9 bases aligning to TRBD1. V lost 6 bases and J lost 2; bases outside the gene matches: 2. Per germline, CDR1 LNHDA and CDR2 SQIVND (reference sequence). This CDR3 spans 13 amino acids. The CDR3 protein is CASRDRGTYEQYF. CDR3 nucleotide sequence: TGTGCCAGTAGGGACAGGGGCACCTACGAGCAGTACTTC. Drawing the rest from reference TRBV19 and TRBJ2-7, the complete variable domain is DGGITQSPKYLFRKEGQNVTLSCEQNLNHDAMYWYRQDPGQGLRLIYYSQIVNDFQKGDIAEGYSVSREKKESFPLTVTSAQKNPTAFYLCASRDRGTYEQYFGPGTRLTVT.

The chain has TRBV3-1 (or the pseudogene TRBV3-2) and TRBJ2-5, with D hard to call. Trimming took off 1 base at V and 5 bases at J, with 11 bases between the two ends. Germline V gene lookup returns CDR1 LGHDT and CDR2 YNNKEL (reference sequence). This CDR3 comprises 14 residues. The chain's CDR3 is CASSQGMVAETQYF. The CDR3 DNA follows: TGTGCCAGCAGCCAAGGTATGGTGGCCGAGACCCAGTACTTC.